The 9 T cell receptor beta chains in this list originate from one sample, sequenced in a study of blood T cells in healthy people across ages. Through a sample-barcoded 5' primer and a J-beta primer mix, a second PCR was run for about 7 to 12 cycles. TCRdb used MiXCR to reprocess the 5' RACE reads, holding one entry per CDR3 protein. The sample yields fewer than 750,000 distinct CDR3 sequences, around 48% seen once. Sequenced: blood. All receptors derive from an elderly man in good health.

A few counts support this clonotype. The rearrangement joins TRBV12-3 or TRBV12-4 to TRBJ1-2; D unclear. The CDR3 spans 15 residues. V was shortened by 3 bases and J by 4 bases, with 15 bases between the two germline ends. Written as DNA, the CDR3 is TGTGCCAGCAGTTTCGACCCCGGACGCGGCTATGGCTACACCTTC. As protein: CASSFDPGRGYGYTF.

The chain links TRBV4-1 to TRBJ2-1; D is perhaps TRBD1 (5 bases). V lost 5 bases to trimming and J lost 3 bases, with 11 bases between them. The CDR3 covers 14 residues. Germline CDR1 and CDR2: MGHRA and YSYEKL. The CDR3 reads CASSIGHIYNEQFF. CDR3 coding DNA: TGCGCCAGCAGCATTGGACACATCTACAATGAGCAGTTCTTC.

This chain links TRBV27 with TRBJ1-2; possible D gene TRBD1, 5 bases. V lost 4 bases and J lost 5, with 29 bases in between. Germline-derived CDR1 and CDR2 are MNHEY and SMNVEV (reference sequence). The CDR3 contains 19 residues. DNA for the CDR3: TGTGCCAGCAGTTCATGGGCCGGGGGGACCACTCATTCACTATATGGCTACACCTTC. Its protein is CASSSWAGGTTHSLYGYTF.

The chain couples TRBV7-6 to TRBJ1-6; a possible D gene is TRBD1 (5 bases). V was cut by 0 bases and J by 9 bases, with 12 bases left in between. The CDR3 extends over 15 amino acids. From germline, CDR1 is SGHVS and CDR2 FNYEAQ. The CDR3 here is CASSLADGGSSPLHF. The CDR3 nucleotides read TGTGCCAGCAGCTTAGCCGATGGGGGTAGTTCACCCCTCCACTTT. The variable domain in full, with the rest retrieved from reference TRBV7-6 and TRBJ1-6, is GAGVSQSPRYKVTKRGQDVALRCDPISGHVSLYWYRQALGQGPEFLTYFNYEAQQDKSGLPNDRFSAERPEGSISTLTIQRTEQRDSAMYRCASSLADGGSSPLHFGNGTRLTVT.

This clonotype has only one observation. An end of the junction differs from the germline gene, which may be a read error. This rearrangement joins TRBV7-3 to TRBJ2-1, with D perhaps being TRBD1 or TRBD2 (7 bases each). The CDR3 is 14 amino acids. CDR1 and CDR2 (germline): SGHTA, FQGTGA. The CDR3 loop reads CASSSGGANKEQFF. The CDR3 DNA is TGTGCCAGCAGCTCAGGGGGGGCGAACAAGGAGCAGTTCTTC.

This clonotype was counted between two and nine times. The chain carries TRBV11-2 and TRBJ1-2, with 7 bases fitting TRBD1. The V gene end was trimmed by 1 base and the J gene end by 5 bases; junction bases not matched to a gene: 7. Germline CDR1 is SGHAT and CDR2 is FQNNGV. The CDR3 length is 15 residues. CDR3 sequence reads: CASSLGWDSSYGYTF. CDR3 bases: TGTGCCAGCAGCTTAGGATGGGACAGTAGTTATGGCTACACCTTC. The variable domain in full, with the rest retrieved from reference TRBV11-2 and TRBJ1-2, is EAGVAQSPRYKIIEKRQSVAFWCNPISGHATLYWYQQILGQGPKLLIQFQNNGVVDDSQLPKDRFSAERLKGVDSTLKIQPAKLEDSAVYLCASSLGWDSSYGYTFGSGTRLTVV.

The chain employs TRBV20-1 and TRBJ1-6; a weak D match, TRBD1 (6 bases). V lost 1 base to trimming and J lost 8 bases, with 18 bases between them. In germline, CDR1 is DFQATT, CDR2 SNEGSKA (reference sequence). The CDR3 has 16 residues. The CDR3 protein is CSARVVEQGAYSPLHF. DNA of the CDR3: TGCAGTGCTAGAGTGGTAGAACAGGGTGCTTATTCACCCCTCCACTTT.

The V gene is TRBV20-1, the J gene TRBJ2-1; 9 nucleotides match TRBD2. This CDR3 comprises 14 residues. CDR1 DFQATT and CDR2 SNEGSKA come from the germline V gene (reference sequence). Germline trimming cut 5 bases from V and 2 bases from J; bases unmatched to any gene: 4. The CDR3 nucleotides are TGCAGTGCTGGTAGCGGGAGAGCCTACAATGAGCAGTTCTTC. Its protein product is CSAGSGRAYNEQFF.

Comment on this clonotype: A clone one base away is much larger, so this may be a read error. This chain links TRBV6-5 with TRBJ2-5; the D call may be TRBD1 or TRBD2 (5 bases each). The J call could be wrong; TRBJ2-7 is a better fit for the DNA end. This CDR3 is 14 amino acids long. Germline values: CDR1 MNHEY, CDR2 SVGAGI. CDR3 sequence: CASSPGPTSREQYF. The CDR3 nucleotides are TGTGCCAGCAGCCCGGGACCAACCTCTCGCGAGCAGTACTTC.